The 12 T cell receptor beta chains reported below all come from one sample, sequenced in a study of blood T cell repertoires in COVID-19. The method was immunoSEQ multiplex PCR; TCRdb's version includes in-frame clones alone and lacks a portion of them. The sample contains fewer than 95,000 clones, nearly 90% of which appear only once. The sample comprised peripheral blood. Receptors originate from a man aged 45-65 years with acute or convalescent COVID-19.

The chain uses TRBV9 and TRBJ1-2; TRBD1 agrees at 7 bases. CDR1 SGDLS and CDR2 YYNGEE come from the germline V gene. V lost 3 bases, J lost 5 bases, and 16 bases stayed unmatched. This CDR3 contains 17 residues. CDR3 DNA: TGTGCCAGCAGCGCGCGAAGTGATAGGGGGCGCGATTATGGCTACACCTTC. It specifies CASSARSDRGRDYGYTF.

The chain combines TRBV10-3 with TRBJ1-2; possibly TRBD1 for D (5 bases). Germline CDR1 ENHRY, CDR2 SYGVKD. The CDR3 has 14 residues. V lost 9 bases and J 1 base, leaving 15 bases between the germline ends. The CDR3 sequence is CAIRPTAINYGYTF. CDR3 nucleotide sequence: TGTGCCATACGGCCGACAGCGATTAACTATGGCTACACCTTC.

V usage is TRBV19 and J usage is TRBJ1-2, with D possibly being TRBD1 (5 bases). Per the germline V gene, CDR1 is LNHDA and CDR2 is SQIVND (reference sequence). V gave up 5 bases and J gave up 4 bases, with 14 bases separating them. The CDR3 is 14 residues long. The CDR3 protein is CASSERWQGYGYTF. In DNA, the CDR3 is TGTGCCAGTAGTGAGAGGTGGCAGGGCTATGGCTACACCTTC.

V usage is TRBV5-1 and J usage is TRBJ1-2; 12 bases fit TRBD1. CDR3 length: 15 amino acids. Germline loops: CDR1 SGHRS, CDR2 YFSETQ. V dropped 4 bases and J dropped 7; count of bases not matched to a gene: 8. The CDR3 is CASSESGQGAGGYTF. The CDR3 DNA reads TGCGCCAGCAGCGAATCGGGACAGGGGGCTGGTGGCTACACCTTC.

This chain uses TRBV19 with TRBJ2-2; D may be TRBD1 (5 bases). The CDR3 is made up of 14 amino acids. CDR1 and CDR2 (germline): LNHDA, SQIVND (reference sequence). The V end lost 7 bases, the J end lost 2 bases, and 11 bases lay between the germline ends. CDR3 bases: TGTGCCAGTATGTCAGGGTATAACACCGGGGAGCTGTTTTTT. Translation gives CASMSGYNTGELFF.

This clone was seen a single time. This chain connects TRBV2 to TRBJ1-6; no definite D call. CDR1 is SNHLY, CDR2 FYNNEI, per germline. The CDR3 spans 14 residues. V was trimmed by 1 base and J by 10 bases, leaving 11 bases between them. CDR3 sequence reads: CASSEEAGGSPLHF. The CDR3 DNA follows: TGTGCCAGCAGTGAAGAGGCTGGAGGCTCACCCCTCCACTTT.

The chain combines TRBV11-1 with TRBJ2-5, with D unresolved. V was clipped by 1 base and J by 1 base, with 13 bases between them. Per germline, CDR1 SGHAT and CDR2 FQDESV (reference sequence). There are 16 residues in the CDR3. The CDR3 DNA sequence: TGTGCCAGCAGCTTAGGGTGGCGGTACATCCAAGAGACCCAGTACTTC. Amino acids: CASSLGWRYIQETQYF.

The genes are TRBV2 and TRBJ1-1; possible D gene TRBD1, 6 bases. The CDR3 has 14 amino acids. Germline V CDR1 and CDR2: SNHLY, FYNNEI. The V end lost 8 bases, the J end lost 4 bases, and 17 bases lay between the germline ends. CDR3 residues: CASYRGQSSTEAFF. DNA of the CDR3: TGTGCCAGCTACCGAGGACAGTCGAGCACTGAAGCTTTCTTT.

The chain recombines TRBV9 with TRBJ2-7; TRBD1 matches 9 bases. The V gene end was trimmed by 4 bases and the J gene end by 4 bases; junction bases not matched to a gene: 6. This CDR3 region has 14 residues. CDR1 and CDR2 (germline): SGDLS, YYNGEE. In nucleotides, the CDR3 is TGTGCCAGCAGCCCGGGACAGGGTGGATACGAGCAGTACTTC. The encoded protein is CASSPGQGGYEQYF.

The count of this clone is one. This chain joins TRBV19 and TRBJ1-4; 8 bases align to TRBD1. CDR1 is LNHDA, CDR2 SQIVND, per germline (reference sequence). CDR3 length equals 14 residues. Trimming took 8 bases from V and 4 from J; bases not matched to a gene: 6. The CDR3 is CASGTGLLNEKLFF. The CDR3 DNA reads TGTGCCAGTGGGACAGGCCTCCTTAATGAAAAACTGTTTTTT.

This clone has only one observation. This CDR3 reads CASSYRQGNNEKLFF. CDR3 bases: TGCGCCAGCAGCTACCGACAGGGGAATAATGAAAAACTGTTTTTT. V and J are TRBV5-1 and TRBJ1-4; 8 nucleotides line up with TRBD1. This CDR3 spans 15 amino acids. Germline CDR1 reads SGHRS; CDR2 reads YFSETQ. V was clipped by 3 bases and J by 4 bases; unmatched bases: 5. Full variable domain (remainder filled in from reference TRBV5-1 and TRBJ1-4): KAGVTQTPRYLIKTRGQQVTLSCSPISGHRSVSWYQQTPGQGLQFLFEYFSETQRNKGNFPGRFSGRQFSNSRSEMNVSTLELGDSALYLCASSYRQGNNEKLFFGSGTQLSVL.

This rearrangement joins TRBV28 to TRBJ1-2; TRBD1 matches at 11 bases. The CDR3 spans 14 residues. The V gene end was trimmed by 7 bases and the J gene end by 3 bases; junction bases not matched to a gene: 4. CDR1 is MDHEN, CDR2 SYDVKM, per germline. CDR3 protein: CASTGTGGHYGYTF. In DNA, the CDR3 is TGTGCCAGCACCGGGACAGGGGGTCACTATGGCTACACCTTC.